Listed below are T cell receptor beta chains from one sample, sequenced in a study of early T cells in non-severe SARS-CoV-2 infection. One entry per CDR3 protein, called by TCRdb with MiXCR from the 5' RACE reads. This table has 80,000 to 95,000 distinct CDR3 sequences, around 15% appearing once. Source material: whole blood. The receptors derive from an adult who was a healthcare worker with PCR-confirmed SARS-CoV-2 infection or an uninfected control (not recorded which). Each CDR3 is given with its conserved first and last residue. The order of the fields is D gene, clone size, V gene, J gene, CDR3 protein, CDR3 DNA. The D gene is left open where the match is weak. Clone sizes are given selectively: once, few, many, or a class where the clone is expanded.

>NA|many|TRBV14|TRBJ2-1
CASSQLVVNEQFF
TGTGCCAGCAGCCAATTGGTAGTAAATGAGCAGTTCTTC
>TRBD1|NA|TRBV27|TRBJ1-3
CASSGNRGLSGNTIYF
TGTGCCAGCAGTGGAAACAGGGGCCTCTCTGGAAACACCATATATTTT
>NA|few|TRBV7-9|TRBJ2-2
CASSLGAELYTGELFF
TGTGCCAGCAGCTTAGGGGCAGAGTTGTACACCGGGGAGCTGTTTTTT
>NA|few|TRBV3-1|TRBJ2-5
CASSQAETQYF
TGTGCCAGCAGCCAAGCGGAGACCCAGTACTTC
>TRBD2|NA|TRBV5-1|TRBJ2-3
CASRLSIGTSGRTDTQYF
TGCGCCAGCAGACTCTCTATAGGGACTAGCGGGCGCACAGATACGCAGTATTTT
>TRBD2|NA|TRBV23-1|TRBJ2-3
CASTSPGLAGGRIFTDTQYF
TGCGCCAGCACTTCACCGGGACTAGCGGGGGGTCGAATATTCACAGATACGCAGTATTTT
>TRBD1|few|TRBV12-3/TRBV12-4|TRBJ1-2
CASSVLLGTGATGYTF
TGTGCCAGCAGTGTCCTTCTCGGGACAGGGGCGACGGGCTACACCTTC
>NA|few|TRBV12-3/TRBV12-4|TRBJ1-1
CASSLQGYTEAFF
TGTGCCAGCAGTTTACAGGGATACACTGAAGCTTTCTTT
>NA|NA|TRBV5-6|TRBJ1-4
CARSFEVDEEKLFF
TGTGCCAGAAGCTTTGAAGTAGACGAGGAAAAACTGTTTTTT
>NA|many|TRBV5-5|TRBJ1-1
CASSLSGMNTEAFF
TGTGCCAGCAGCTTGTCAGGAATGAACACTGAAGCTTTCTTT
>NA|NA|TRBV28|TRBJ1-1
CASSPTTPLNTEAFF
TGTGCCAGCAGTCCCACGACACCTTTGAACACTGAAGCTTTCTTT
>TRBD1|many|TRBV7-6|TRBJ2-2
CASSLAQGGTGELFF
TGTGCCAGCAGCTTAGCACAGGGGGGCACCGGGGAGCTGTTTTTT
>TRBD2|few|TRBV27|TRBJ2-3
CASSLGLAGAALDTQYF
TGTGCCAGCAGTCTCGGACTAGCGGGGGCTGCACTAGATACGCAGTATTTT
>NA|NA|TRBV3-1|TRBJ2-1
CASSQDSRGVGYNEQFF
TGTGCCAGCAGCCAAGATTCCAGGGGGGTGGGATACAATGAGCAGTTCTTC
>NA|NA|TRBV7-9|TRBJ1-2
CASSLDGIYGYTF
TGTGCCAGCAGCTTGGACGGGATCTATGGCTACACCTTC
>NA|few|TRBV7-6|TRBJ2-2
CASSLVERAGELFF
TGTGCCAGCAGCTTAGTAGAGCGGGCCGGGGAGCTGTTTTTT
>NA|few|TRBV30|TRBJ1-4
CAWAGGATNEKLFF
TGTGCCTGGGCCGGGGGTGCAACTAATGAAAAACTGTTTTTT
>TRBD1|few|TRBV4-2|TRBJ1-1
CASSQGRTGVNTEAFF
TGTGCCAGCAGCCAAGGACGGACAGGGGTAAACACTGAAGCTTTCTTT
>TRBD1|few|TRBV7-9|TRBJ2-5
CASSSPGQGYRETQYF
TGTGCCAGCAGCTCCCCGGGACAGGGGTATAGAGAGACCCAGTACTTC
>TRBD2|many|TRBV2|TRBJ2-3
CASRSTSGTDTQYF
TGTGCCAGCAGATCGACTAGCGGCACAGATACGCAGTATTTT
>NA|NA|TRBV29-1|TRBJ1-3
CSVKTDSGNTIYF
TGCAGCGTGAAGACAGACTCTGGAAACACCATATATTTT
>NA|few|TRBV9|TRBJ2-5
CASSPVGQRGETQYF
TGTGCCAGCAGCCCCGTTGGGCAGAGAGGAGAGACCCAGTACTTC
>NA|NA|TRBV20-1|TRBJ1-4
CSAREGGRAEKLFF
TGCAGTGCTAGGGAGGGAGGCCGTGCTGAAAAACTGTTTTTT
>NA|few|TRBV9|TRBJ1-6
CASSSGYNSPLHF
TGTGCCAGCAGTTCAGGTTATAATTCACCCCTCCACTTT
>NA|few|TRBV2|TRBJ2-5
CASSLVTDQETQYF
TGTGCCAGCAGTTTGGTTACAGACCAAGAGACCCAGTACTTC
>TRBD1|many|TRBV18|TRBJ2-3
CASSRDRDSTDTQYF
TGTGCCAGCTCCCGAGACAGGGACAGCACAGATACGCAGTATTTT
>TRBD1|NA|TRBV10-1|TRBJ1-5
CASEDGTDSNQPQHF
TGCGCCAGTGAGGATGGGACAGATAGCAATCAGCCCCAGCATTTT
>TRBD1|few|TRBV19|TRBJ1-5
CASSPGGQLDSNQPQHF
TGTGCCAGTAGTCCGGGGGGACAGCTTGATAGCAATCAGCCCCAGCATTTT
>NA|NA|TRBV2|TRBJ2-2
CASIIGETGELFF
TGTGCCAGCATTATAGGGGAGACCGGGGAGCTGTTTTTT
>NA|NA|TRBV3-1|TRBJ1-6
CASSQDRSTVGSSPLHF
TGTGCCAGCAGCCAAGATCGCTCGACAGTGGGGAGTTCACCCCTCCACTTT
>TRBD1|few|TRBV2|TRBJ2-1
CASSDAGTGEDEQFF
TGTGCCAGCAGTGACGCCGGGACAGGGGAGGATGAGCAGTTCTTC
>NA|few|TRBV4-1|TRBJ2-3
CASSPDTTTDTQYF
TGCGCCAGCAGCCCGGACACCACCACAGATACGCAGTATTTT
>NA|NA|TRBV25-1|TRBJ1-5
CASSPMGVTANQPQHF
TGTGCCAGCAGTCCAATGGGGGTGACAGCAAATCAGCCCCAGCATTTT
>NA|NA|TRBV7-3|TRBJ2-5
CASSTGLAETQYF
TGTGCCAGCAGCACCGGTTTAGCGGAGACCCAGTACTTC
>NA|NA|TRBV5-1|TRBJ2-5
CASSLTAGETQYF
TGCGCCAGCAGCTTGACCGCGGGGGAGACCCAGTACTTC
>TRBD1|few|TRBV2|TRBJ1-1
CASTRQGNTEAFF
TGTGCCAGCACCCGACAGGGGAACACTGAAGCTTTCTTT
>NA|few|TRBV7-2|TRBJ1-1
CASSLVGANTEAFF
TGTGCCAGCAGCTTAGTAGGGGCAAACACTGAAGCTTTCTTT
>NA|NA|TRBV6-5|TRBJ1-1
CASSSLTGFGPEAFF
TGTGCCAGCAGTTCACTTACAGGGTTTGGGCCTGAAGCTTTCTTT
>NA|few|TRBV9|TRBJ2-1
CASSVGAVYEQFF
TGTGCCAGCAGCGTAGGCGCTGTCTATGAGCAGTTCTTC
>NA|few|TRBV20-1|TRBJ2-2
CSARDFARALTGELFF
TGCAGTGCTAGAGATTTCGCCAGGGCACTAACCGGGGAGCTGTTTTTT
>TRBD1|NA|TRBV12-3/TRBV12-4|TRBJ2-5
CASSAGGQGRQETQYF
TGTGCCAGCAGTGCAGGCGGACAGGGCAGGCAAGAGACCCAGTACTTC
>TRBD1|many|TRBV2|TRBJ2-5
CASRRDSQETQYF
TGTGCCAGCAGGAGGGACAGTCAAGAGACCCAGTACTTC
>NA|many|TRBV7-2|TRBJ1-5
CASSPQGGNQPQHF
TGTGCCAGCAGCCCCCAGGGTGGCAATCAGCCCCAGCATTTT
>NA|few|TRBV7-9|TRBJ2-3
CASSAQGSETDTQYF
TGTGCCAGCAGCGCCCAGGGGAGCGAGACAGATACGCAGTATTTT
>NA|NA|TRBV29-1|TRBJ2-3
CSVRTLSGRHTQYF
TGCAGCGTCCGAACCCTATCGGGTCGGCATACGCAGTATTTT
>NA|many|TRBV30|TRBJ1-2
CAWMRATNYGYTF
TGTGCCTGGATGAGGGCTACTAACTATGGCTACACCTTC